This T cell receptor (beta chain) comes out of a study of T cell clones after liver transplantation. Study background: TCRbeta sequencing after a pre-transplant mixed lymphocyte reaction identified graft-donor-reactive clones, later tracked in post-transplant blood. At least one year of complete immunosuppression withdrawal without enzymes over twice normal defined tolerance.

On this clone: No antigen is known for it.

Study-wide results and limits: Small, mixed patient groups and varying post-transplant times limit these conclusions.

Thawed unstimulated PBMCs were FACS-sorted by CD3, CD4 and CD8 into two populations. The protocol was immunoSEQ multiplex PCR, while the TCRdb copy is restricted to in-frame clones and leaves out a portion. This table holds about 58,000 clones, 70% found once. Losses at the gene ends were 5 bases for V and 8 bases for J; bases not matched to a gene: 6. The CDR3 runs 13 residues. Germline V gives CDR1 SGHTA, CDR2 FQGNSA. The chain uses TRBV7-2 and TRBJ1-1; 9 bases are a match to TRBD1. Sequencing used CD4+ T cells from blood, obtained at the roughly 15-month timepoint. The source is a human patient who received a liver transplant. Some T cells may be supplied by the graft donor. CDR3 DNA: TGTGCCAGCAGCGTCGACAGGGGGTGGGAAGCTTTCTTT. Translating it yields CASSVDRGWEAFF.